The 25 T cell receptor beta chains in this list originate from one sample, sequenced in a study of blood T cell repertoires in COVID-19. Assay used: immunoSEQ multiplex PCR; TCRdb lists only in-frame clones, some missing. The sample records around 95,000 clones, roughly 84% being singletons. Sequenced sample: peripheral blood. The source of these receptors is a man aged 25-45 years in a cohort sampled during active COVID-19.

The rearrangement joins TRBV10-3 to TRBJ2-6; a possible D gene is TRBD1 (7 bases). In germline, CDR1 is ENHRY, CDR2 SYGVKD. Trimming shortened V by 7 bases and J by 3 bases, and 19 bases separated the two germline ends. CDR3 length: 17 residues. The CDR3 sequence is CAITKGRGVDGANVLTF. CDR3 DNA sequence: TGTGCCATCACGAAGGGCAGGGGGGTGGATGGGGCCAACGTCCTGACTTTC.

The gene calls are TRBV2 and TRBJ2-7; 10 nucleotides match TRBD1. The J segment lost 2 bases and the V segment lost 6 bases, leaving 13 bases of the junction unmatched. This CDR3 has 17 residues. The germline V gene encodes CDR1 SNHLY and CDR2 FYNNEI. The DNA of the CDR3 is TGTGCCAGCAGCCAAGACCTCCCGGGACAGGGGACCTACGAGCAGTACTTC. This encodes CASSQDLPGQGTYEQYF.

This sequence joins TRBV19 and TRBJ1-5; possibly TRBD1 for D (5 bases). The V and J ends lost 0 bases and 6 bases respectively, with 12 bases between them. The CDR3 is 15 amino acids. The germline V gene encodes CDR1 LNHDA and CDR2 SQIVND (reference sequence). CDR3: CASSIDGRGGQPQHF. CDR3 in DNA: TGTGCCAGTAGTATAGATGGAAGGGGCGGTCAGCCCCAGCATTTT.

This clone came up once. This rearrangement joins TRBV29-1 to TRBJ2-3; 11 bases are a match to TRBD2. Unmatched junction bases numbered 14, after V lost 6 bases and J lost 6 bases. This CDR3 region has 16 residues. CDR1 and CDR2 (germline): SQVTM, ANQGSEA. The CDR3 reads CSVATGLAGDSDTQYF. The CDR3 nucleotides read TGCAGCGTCGCTACCGGACTAGCGGGTGATTCCGATACGCAGTATTTT.

V is TRBV10-3 and J is TRBJ2-1; 11 positions agree with TRBD2. The length of the CDR3 is 15 residues. The germline CDR1 and CDR2 sequences are ENHRY and SYGVKD. J was trimmed by 5 bases and V by 3 bases; bases with no gene match: 3. CDR3 DNA: TGTGCCATCAGTGAACTAGCGGGGGACAACAATGAGCAGTTCTTC. Encoded protein: CAISELAGDNNEQFF.

The J gene is TRBJ2-1, the V gene TRBV7-2, with 7 bases identical to TRBD2. With 7 bases clipped from V and 7 bases from J, the junction kept 13 bases outside the gene matches. CDR3 size: 15 residues. Germline CDR1 is SGHTA and CDR2 is FQGNSA. The CDR3 nucleotides are TGTGCCAGCACCCTCGGGGGGAACGTAGGTAATGAGCAGTTCTTC. This gives the protein CASTLGGNVGNEQFF.

The V and J genes are TRBV10-3 and TRBJ2-1; 8 bases map to TRBD2. Germline assignment: CDR1 ENHRY and CDR2 SYGVKD. This CDR3 is built from 16 residues. V was pared by 6 bases and J by 3 bases, with 10 bases of the junction left unmatched. The CDR3 is CAIRIEAGDLYNEQFF. CDR3 DNA: TGTGCCATCAGAATTGAAGCGGGGGACCTCTACAATGAGCAGTTCTTC.

This clone was found once. The rearrangement links TRBV11-2 to TRBJ1-2, with 8 bases matching TRBD1. The junction had 7 bases not matched to a gene; V was cut back by 1 base and J by 0 bases. The CDR3 is 17 residues long. Germline lookup yields CDR1 SGHAT and CDR2 FQNNGV. Here the CDR3 DNA reads TGTGCCAGCAGCTTAGGCTACAGACAGGGGTCTAACTATGGCTACACCTTC. Protein sequence: CASSLGYRQGSNYGYTF.

The J gene is TRBJ1-2, the V gene TRBV9; 9 nucleotides match TRBD1. Germline lookup yields CDR1 SGDLS and CDR2 YYNGEE. V dropped 0 bases and J dropped 6; count of bases not matched to a gene: 6. The CDR3 is 15 amino acids. The CDR3 here is CASSVGLGQGDGYTF. The DNA of the CDR3 is TGTGCCAGCAGCGTAGGTCTGGGACAGGGAGATGGCTACACCTTC. The entire variable domain, with the rest obtained from reference TRBV9 and TRBJ1-2, is as follows: DSGVTQTPKHLITATGQRVTLRCSPRSGDLSVYWYQQSLDQGLQFLIQYYNGEERAKGNILERFSAQQFPDLHSELNLSSLELGDSALYFCASSVGLGQGDGYTFGSGTRLTVV.

This chain links TRBV3-1 (or the pseudogene TRBV3-2) with TRBJ1-1; 8 bases are shared with TRBD1. V shed 4 bases and J 11 bases; nucleotides not matched to a gene: 6. Germline CDR1 is LGHDT and CDR2 is YNNKEL (reference sequence). CDR3 length: 12 residues. DNA of the CDR3: TGTGCCAGCAGCCCCCGGGACAGGAGCGCTTTCTTT. This sequence encodes CASSPRDRSAFF.

This clone occurred once. V and J are TRBV18 and TRBJ1-5; D is unresolved. CDR1 and CDR2 from the germline V gene are KGHSH and LQKENI. The CDR3 length is 15 residues. V gave up 4 bases and J gave up 1 base, with 11 bases separating them. CDR3 nucleotides: TGTGCCAGCTCACGAGGGAGCCAGAGCAATCAGCCCCAGCATTTT. This gives the protein CASSRGSQSNQPQHF.

This chain links TRBV5-1 with TRBJ2-1; 8 bases line up with TRBD2. CDR1 is SGHRS, CDR2 YFSETQ, per germline. The CDR3 loop spans 18 amino acids. J lost 5 bases, V lost 3 bases, and 16 bases had no gene match. DNA of the CDR3: TGCGCCAGCAGCTCCCCGGGAGCGGGGGTAACCAGTAACAATGAGCAGTTCTTC. It specifies CASSSPGAGVTSNNEQFF.

This clone has just a few counts. V usage is TRBV7-9 and J usage is TRBJ2-2, with TRBD1 matching 9 bases. The germline V gene encodes CDR1 SEHNR and CDR2 FQNEAQ (reference sequence). The trim removed 3 bases at V and 4 bases at J, leaving 3 bases unmatched. There are 15 residues in the CDR3. The CDR3 protein is CASSLGQGPTGELFF. The CDR3 DNA reads as TGTGCCAGCAGCTTGGGACAGGGCCCCACCGGGGAGCTGTTTTTT.

V and J are TRBV19 and TRBJ2-5; TRBD2 agrees at 10 bases. The CDR3 is 16 amino acids. Germline values: CDR1 LNHDA, CDR2 SQIVND (reference sequence). Trimming removed 6 bases from V and 2 bases from J; junction bases left unmatched: 9. CDR3 residues: CASRMIAGGLQETQYF. For the CDR3, the DNA is TGTGCCAGTAGGATGATAGCGGGGGGCCTACAAGAGACCCAGTACTTC.

The chain couples TRBV10-3 to TRBJ2-3; 11 positions agree with TRBD2. Trimming cost V 6 bases and J 0 bases; bases outside gene matches: 8. The CDR3 is made up of 17 amino acids. Germline V gives CDR1 ENHRY, CDR2 SYGVKD. In DNA, the CDR3 is TGTGCCATCAGAATCCGACTAGCGGGGCCGAGCACAGATACGCAGTATTTT. Encoded protein: CAIRIRLAGPSTDTQYF.

Here the CDR3 reads CASSRPDSPSNYGYTF. CDR3 nucleotide sequence: TGTGCCAGCAGCCGTCCCGACAGCCCGTCTAACTATGGCTACACCTTC. The gene calls are TRBV11-2 and TRBJ1-2, with a weak D call TRBD1 (5 bases). CDR1 SGHAT and CDR2 FQNNGV come from the germline V gene. The CDR3 is 16 amino acids. The V gene lost 5 bases and the J gene lost 0 bases, with 16 bases spanning the gap. Full variable domain (rest looked up from reference TRBV11-2 and TRBJ1-2): EAGVAQSPRYKIIEKRQSVAFWCNPISGHATLYWYQQILGQGPKLLIQFQNNGVVDDSQLPKDRFSAERLKGVDSTLKIQPAKLEDSAVYLCASSRPDSPSNYGYTFGSGTRLTVV.

J is TRBJ2-5 and V is TRBV6-5, with D tentatively TRBD2 (6 bases). Trimming took 1 base from V and 3 from J, leaving 9 bases between them. Germline CDR1 is MNHEY and CDR2 is SVGAGI. The CDR3 sequence is 14 residues long. CDR3 amino acids: CASSYFSGEETQYF. DNA for the CDR3: TGTGCCAGCAGTTACTTTTCGGGGGAAGAGACCCAGTACTTC.

The chain couples TRBV27 to TRBJ2-7; D is ambiguous. The CDR3 covers 14 residues. Trimming removed 0 bases at V and 4 bases at J, with 10 bases between. The germline gives CDR1 MNHEY, CDR2 SMNVEV (reference sequence). The DNA for the CDR3 is TGTGCCAGCAGTTTATCTCTGACTGGATACGAGCAGTACTTC. Protein sequence: CASSLSLTGYEQYF.

V usage is TRBV6-2 or TRBV6-3 and J usage is TRBJ2-3, with 10 bases fitting TRBD2. The V gene end was trimmed by 5 bases and the J gene end by 1 base; junction bases not matched to a gene: 3. Germline CDR1 MNHEY, CDR2 SVGEGT. The CDR3 length is 15 residues. The DNA of the CDR3 is TGTGCCAGCAGTCGTCTAGCGGGGGGCACAGATACGCAGTATTTT. Translating gives CASSRLAGGTDTQYF.

This chain joins TRBV7-3 and TRBJ2-6; 8 bases align to TRBD1. CDR1 SGHTA and CDR2 FQGTGA come from the germline V gene. Trimming cost V 2 bases and J 2 bases; bases outside gene matches: 2. The CDR3 is 16 amino acids. The CDR3 DNA is TGTGCCAGCAGCTTATCAGGGGGCGCTGGGGCCAACGTCCTGACTTTC. It specifies CASSLSGGAGANVLTF.

This clone was seen only once. The V gene is TRBV2, the J gene TRBJ1-3, with TRBD1 identical over 8 bases. The CDR3 is made up of 15 amino acids. Trimming at V came to 5 bases and at J to 3 bases, leaving 6 bases not matched to a gene. Germline V gene sequence: CDR1 SNHLY, CDR2 FYNNEI. Here the CDR3 reads CASSTRGPRGNTIYF. The CDR3 nucleotides are TGTGCCAGCAGTACCAGGGGGCCTCGTGGAAACACCATATATTTT.

This sequence joins TRBV2 and TRBJ1-4; D might be TRBD1 (5 bases). This CDR3 is 15 amino acids long. V lost 3 bases and J 0 bases, leaving 8 bases between the germline ends. In germline, CDR1 is SNHLY, CDR2 FYNNEI. The CDR3 here is CASSDSTATNEKLFF. The CDR3 DNA sequence: TGTGCCAGCAGTGACTCGACAGCAACTAATGAAAAACTGTTTTTT. Full variable domain (remainder filled in from reference TRBV2 and TRBJ1-4): EPEVTQTPSHQVTQMGQEVILRCVPISNHLYFYWYRQILGQKVEFLVSFYNNEISEKSEIFDDQFSVERPDGSNFTLKIRSTKLEDSAMYFCASSDSTATNEKLFFGSGTQLSVL.

The chain carries TRBV18 and TRBJ2-7; TRBD1 is a possible D gene (6 bases). V gave up 3 bases and J gave up 1 base, with 16 bases separating them. The germline gives CDR1 KGHSH, CDR2 LQKENI. This CDR3 comprises 16 residues. The CDR3 is CASSPLMAGQSYEQYF. The CDR3 DNA sequence: TGTGCCAGCTCACCTCTCATGGCTGGACAGTCCTACGAGCAGTACTTC. Variable domain in full (rest from reference TRBV18 and TRBJ2-7): NAGVMQNPRHLVRRRGQEARLRCSPMKGHSHVYWYRQLPEEGLKFMVYLQKENIIDESGMPKERFSAEFPKEGPSILRIQQVVRGDSAAYFCASSPLMAGQSYEQYFGPGTRLTVT.

This chain joins TRBV6-4 and TRBJ2-1; TRBD1 matches at 10 bases. The J segment lost 9 bases and the V segment lost 2 bases, leaving 7 bases of the junction unmatched. The CDR3 runs to 15 residues. Germline values: CDR1 MRHNA, CDR2 SNTAGT. CDR3 DNA: TGTGCCAGCAGTGACGCCCGGGACAGGGGTGGTGAGCAGTTCTTC. Amino acids: CASSDARDRGGEQFF.

The chain is built from TRBV27 and TRBJ2-5; TRBD1 aligns across 8 bases. The ends lost 5 bases at V and 5 bases at J; junction bases unmatched: 4. The germline V gene encodes CDR1 MNHEY and CDR2 SMNVEV (reference sequence). CDR3 length: 13 residues. The CDR3 DNA sequence: TGTGCCAGCAGTCCCCGACAGGGGGAGACCCAGTACTTC. Protein: CASSPRQGETQYF.